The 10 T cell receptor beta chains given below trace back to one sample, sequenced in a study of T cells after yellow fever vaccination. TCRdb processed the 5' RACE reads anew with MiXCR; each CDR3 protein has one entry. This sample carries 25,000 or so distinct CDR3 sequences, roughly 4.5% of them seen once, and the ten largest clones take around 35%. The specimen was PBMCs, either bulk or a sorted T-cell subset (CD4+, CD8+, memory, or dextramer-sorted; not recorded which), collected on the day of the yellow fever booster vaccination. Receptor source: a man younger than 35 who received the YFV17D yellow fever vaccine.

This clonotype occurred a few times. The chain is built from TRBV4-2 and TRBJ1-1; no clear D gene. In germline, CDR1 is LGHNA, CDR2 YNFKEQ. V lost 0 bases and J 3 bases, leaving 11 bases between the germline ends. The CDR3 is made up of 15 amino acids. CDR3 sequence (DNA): TGTGCCAGCAGCCAAGATTGGGCGGGTGACACTGAAGCTTTCTTT. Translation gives CASSQDWAGDTEAFF.

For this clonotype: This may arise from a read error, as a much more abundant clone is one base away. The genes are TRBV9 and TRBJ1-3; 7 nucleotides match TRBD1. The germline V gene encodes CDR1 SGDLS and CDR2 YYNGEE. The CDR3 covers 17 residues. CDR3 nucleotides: TGTACCAGCAGCATCACGGGACAGACTATCTCTGGAAACACCATATATTTT. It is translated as CTSSITGQTISGNTIYF. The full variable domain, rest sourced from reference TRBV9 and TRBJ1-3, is DSGVTQTPKHLITATGQRVTLRCSPRSGDLSVYWYQQSLDQGLQFLIQYYNGEERAKGNILERFSAQQFPDLHSELNLSSLELGDSALYFCTSSITGQTISGNTIYFGEGSWLTVV.

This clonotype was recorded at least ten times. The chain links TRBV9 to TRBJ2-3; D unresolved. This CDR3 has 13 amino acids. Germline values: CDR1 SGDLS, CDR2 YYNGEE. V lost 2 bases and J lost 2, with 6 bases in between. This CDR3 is CASSVLNTDTQYF. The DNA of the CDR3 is TGTGCCAGCAGCGTCCTAAACACAGATACGCAGTATTTT.

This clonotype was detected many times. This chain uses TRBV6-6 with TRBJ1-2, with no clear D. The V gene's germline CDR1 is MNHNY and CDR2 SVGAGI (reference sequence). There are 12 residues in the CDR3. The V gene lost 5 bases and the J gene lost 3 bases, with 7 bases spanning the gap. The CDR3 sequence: CASSQSDYGYTF. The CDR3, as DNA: TGTGCCAGCAGTCAGTCCGACTATGGCTACACCTTC.

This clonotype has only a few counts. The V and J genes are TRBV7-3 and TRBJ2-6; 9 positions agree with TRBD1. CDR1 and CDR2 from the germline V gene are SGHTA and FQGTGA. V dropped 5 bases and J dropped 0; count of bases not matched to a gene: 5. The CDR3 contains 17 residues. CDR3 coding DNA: TGTGCCAGCAGCCCCAGGACAGGGGACTCTGGGGCCAACGTCCTGACTTTC. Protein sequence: CASSPRTGDSGANVLTF.

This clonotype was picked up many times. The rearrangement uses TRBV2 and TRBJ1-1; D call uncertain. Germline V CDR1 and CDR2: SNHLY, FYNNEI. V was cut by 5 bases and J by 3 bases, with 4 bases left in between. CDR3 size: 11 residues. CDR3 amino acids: CASSKDTEAFF. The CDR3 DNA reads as TGTGCCAGCAGTAAGGACACTGAAGCTTTCTTT. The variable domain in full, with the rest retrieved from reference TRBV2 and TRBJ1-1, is EPEVTQTPSHQVTQMGQEVILRCVPISNHLYFYWYRQILGQKVEFLVSFYNNEISEKSEIFDDQFSVERPDGSNFTLKIRSTKLEDSAMYFCASSKDTEAFFGQGTRLTVV.

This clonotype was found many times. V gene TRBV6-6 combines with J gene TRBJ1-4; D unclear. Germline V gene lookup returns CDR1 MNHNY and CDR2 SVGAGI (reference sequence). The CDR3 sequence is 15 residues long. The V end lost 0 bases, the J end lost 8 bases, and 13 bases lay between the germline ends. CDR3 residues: CASSYSRRIEEKLFF. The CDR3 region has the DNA TGTGCCAGCAGTTACTCGAGAAGGATAGAGGAAAAACTGTTTTTT.

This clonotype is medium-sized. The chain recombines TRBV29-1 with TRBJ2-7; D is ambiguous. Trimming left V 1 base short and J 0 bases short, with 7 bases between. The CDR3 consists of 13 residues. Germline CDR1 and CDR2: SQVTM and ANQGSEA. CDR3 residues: CSVEGGVSYEQYF. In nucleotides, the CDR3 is TGCAGCGTTGAAGGTGGGGTCTCCTACGAGCAGTACTTC.

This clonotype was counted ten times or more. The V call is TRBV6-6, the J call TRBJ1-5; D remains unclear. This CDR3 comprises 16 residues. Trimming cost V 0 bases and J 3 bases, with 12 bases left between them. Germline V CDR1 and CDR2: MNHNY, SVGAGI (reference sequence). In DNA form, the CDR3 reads TGTGCCAGCAGTTACTCGGGTCGGAAGCCCAATCAGCCCCAGCATTTT. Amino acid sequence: CASSYSGRKPNQPQHF.

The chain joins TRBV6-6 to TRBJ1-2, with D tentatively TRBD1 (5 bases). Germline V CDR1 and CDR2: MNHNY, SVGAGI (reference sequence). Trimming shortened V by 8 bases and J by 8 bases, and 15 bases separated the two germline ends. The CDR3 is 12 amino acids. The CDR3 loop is CASWGGLNGYTF. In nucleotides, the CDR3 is TGTGCCAGCTGGGGGGGGTTAAACGGCTACACCTTC.